This T cell receptor beta chain was found in a study of identical twins. From the 5' RACE reads, TCRdb called clonotypes with MiXCR, one entry per CDR3 protein. The sample gives 690,000 or so distinct CDR3 sequences, about 9.4% of which show up once; 0.75% to 1% is in the top ten. Remarks on this clonotype: Its antigen is unidentified.

Findings and limits, study-wide: Zero-insertion analyses might be partly confounded by invariant T cells like MAIT and iNKT.

Germline V CDR1 and CDR2: MDHEN, SYDVKM. The J segment lost 2 bases and the V segment lost 7 bases, leaving 4 bases of the junction unmatched. The CDR3 is made up of 13 amino acids. The sample also formed part of further work on yellow fever vaccine responses in identical twins.

The TCR comes from a young woman in good health. Sample: PBMCs. The genes are TRBV28 and TRBJ2-7, with 8 bases aligning to TRBD2. The CDR3 DNA is TGTGCCAGCATGGGCGGGGGGACCTACGAGCAGTACTTC. Protein sequence: CASMGGGTYEQYF.